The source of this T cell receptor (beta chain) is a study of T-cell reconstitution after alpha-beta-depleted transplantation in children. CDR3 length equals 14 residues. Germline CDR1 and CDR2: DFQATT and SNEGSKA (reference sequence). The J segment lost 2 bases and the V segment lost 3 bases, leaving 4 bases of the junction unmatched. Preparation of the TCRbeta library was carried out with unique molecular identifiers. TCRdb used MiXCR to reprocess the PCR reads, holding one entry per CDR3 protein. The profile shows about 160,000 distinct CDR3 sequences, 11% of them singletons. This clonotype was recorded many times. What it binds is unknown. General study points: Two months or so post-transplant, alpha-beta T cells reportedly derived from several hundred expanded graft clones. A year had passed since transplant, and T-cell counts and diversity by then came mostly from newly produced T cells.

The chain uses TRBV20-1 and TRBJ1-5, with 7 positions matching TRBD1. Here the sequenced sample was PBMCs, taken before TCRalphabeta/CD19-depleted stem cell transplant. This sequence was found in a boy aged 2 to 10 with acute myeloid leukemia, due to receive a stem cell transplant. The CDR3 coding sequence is TGCAGTGCTAGTTCTGGGACAGGCAATCAGCCCCAGCATTTT. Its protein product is CSASSGTGNQPQHF.